The 15 T cell receptor beta chains in this list originate from one sample, sequenced in a study of blood T cell repertoires in COVID-19 (TCRdb year 2020). The library was generated by the immunoSEQ multiplex PCR assay. Here the immuneACCESS table is served through TCRdb, limited to in-frame sequences with V and J called. Missing clones are a known gap in these copies; in checked studies unresolved V genes cover under half, and the rest lacks a known reason. Present in this sample are a few hundred thousand clones, more than 70% of which were seen just once. The ten top clones hold about 2.5% of the sample. The material sequenced was peripheral blood. The receptors come from a woman in her fifties or sixties with acute or convalescent COVID-19.

V is TRBV5-1 and J is TRBJ2-1; 11 positions agree with TRBD2. Germline V gives CDR1 SGHRS, CDR2 YFSETQ. The V gene end was trimmed by 4 bases and the J gene end by 6 bases; junction bases not matched to a gene: 6. The CDR3 has 15 residues. CDR3 bases: TGCGCCAGCAGCAAAACTAGCGGGAGTAGCAATGAGCAGTTCTTC. Amino acid sequence: CASSKTSGSSNEQFF.

This clone was seen more than once but under ten times. The chain employs TRBV28 and TRBJ1-4; TRBD1 aligns across 7 bases. The germline V gene has CDR1 MDHEN and CDR2 SYDVKM. Germline trimming cut 6 bases from V and 4 bases from J; bases unmatched to any gene: 11. CDR3 length: 16 residues. The CDR3 loop reads CASSPAGGTNNEKLFF. The CDR3 coding sequence is TGTGCCAGCAGCCCTGCAGGGGGAACTAATAATGAAAAACTGTTTTTT.

Concerning this clone: Germline and junction disagree at one end, which may indicate a read error. The chain uses TRBV11-2 and TRBJ2-5, with D possibly being TRBD1 (6 bases). The length of the CDR3 is 11 residues. Germline CDR1 SGHAT, CDR2 FQNNGV. The DNA of the CDR3 is TGTGCCAGCAGCACAGGGAGTGTCCCAAACTTC. Translated: CASSTGSVPNF.

The chain combines TRBV6-2 or TRBV6-3 with TRBJ1-1; D gene uncertain. CDR3 length equals 12 residues. Germline CDR1 and CDR2: MNHEY and SVGEGT. V lost 2 bases, J lost 8 bases, and 9 bases lay in between. CDR3 in amino acids: CASSYPLREAFF. The CDR3 DNA reads TGTGCCAGCAGTTACCCCTTGAGGGAAGCTTTCTTT.

In this sample, this clone turned up once. The CDR3 nucleotides are TGTGCCAGCAGCGCCTGGGGAGGACTAAGGGGCGACGAGCAGTACTTC. Amino acids: CASSAWGGLRGDEQYF. The chain is built from TRBV9 and TRBJ2-7; the D gene is possibly TRBD2 (6 bases). CDR3 length: 16 residues. The ends were cut back, 3 bases at V and 5 bases at J, with 21 bases in the middle. Per the germline V gene, CDR1 is SGDLS and CDR2 is YYNGEE.

V gene TRBV28 combines with J gene TRBJ1-6; no definite D call. The CDR3 has 14 amino acids. Trimming removed 7 bases at V and 4 bases at J, with 11 bases between. Germline lookup yields CDR1 MDHEN and CDR2 SYDVKM. As DNA, the CDR3 is TGTGCCAGCACTCCGGTAGATTATAATTCACCCCTCCACTTT. Translated, it gives CASTPVDYNSPLHF. Together with reference TRBV28 and TRBJ1-6, the CDR3 gives the full variable domain: DVKVTQSSRYLVKRTGEKVFLECVQDMDHENMFWYRQDPGLGLRLIYFSYDVKMKEKGDIPEGYSVSREKKERFSLILESASTNQTSMYLCASTPVDYNSPLHFGNGTRLTVT.

The chain uses TRBV28 and TRBJ1-2; no clear D gene. Germline lookup yields CDR1 MDHEN and CDR2 SYDVKM. The CDR3 is 13 amino acids. V gave up 10 bases and J gave up 1 base, with 13 bases separating them. CDR3 nucleotide sequence: TGTGCCACTGGAGGGATCCTTAACTATGGCTACACCTTC. It translates to CATGGILNYGYTF.

J is TRBJ1-2 and V is TRBV5-6; the D gene is possibly TRBD1 (5 bases). Germline V gene lookup returns CDR1 SGHDT and CDR2 YYEEEE. The CDR3 runs 13 residues. The V gene lost 4 bases and the J gene lost 4 bases, with 11 bases spanning the gap. This chain's CDR3 is CASSPGGGYGYTF. The CDR3 nucleotides are TGTGCCAGCAGCCCCGGGGGAGGCTATGGCTACACCTTC.

This clone was counted once. This chain links TRBV19 with TRBJ1-5; 8 nucleotides align to TRBD1. CDR3 length equals 15 residues. The germline CDR1 and CDR2 sequences are LNHDA and SQIVND (reference sequence). V lost 2 bases and J lost 4; bases outside the gene matches: 4. CDR3 DNA: TGTGCCAGTAGTATATGGGGACAGGATAATCAGCCCCAGCATTTT. It translates to CASSIWGQDNQPQHF.

This clone was counted a single time. The chain employs TRBV5-1 and TRBJ2-3; 7 bases are shared with TRBD1. The CDR3 loop spans 13 amino acids. The trim removed 7 bases at V and 7 bases at J, leaving 9 bases unmatched. The V gene's germline CDR1 is SGHRS and CDR2 YFSETQ. The CDR3 spells CASRTDRENTQYF. For the CDR3, the DNA is TGCGCCAGCCGAACCGACAGGGAAAATACGCAGTATTTT.

J is TRBJ2-2 and V is TRBV5-1; 9 positions match TRBD1. Germline V gene data show CDR1 as SGHRS and CDR2 as YFSETQ. The junction had 10 bases not matched to a gene; V was cut back by 3 bases and J by 4 bases. CDR3 length equals 17 residues. This chain's CDR3 is CASSYLVGTGTTGELFF. In DNA form, the CDR3 reads TGCGCCAGCAGCTACCTCGTCGGGACAGGGACCACCGGGGAGCTGTTTTTT.

This clone has a single count. The rearrangement links TRBV24-1 to TRBJ2-5; D might be TRBD2 (6 bases). Trimming took off 5 bases at V and 5 bases at J, with 11 bases between the two ends. The V gene's germline CDR1 is KGHDR and CDR2 SFDVKD. This CDR3 comprises 13 residues. The CDR3 bases are TGTGCCACCAGTGCGGGAGATGAGGAGACCCAGTACTTC. Encoded protein: CATSAGDEETQYF.

CDR3 DNA: TGTGCCAGCACAACAGGGGTGGAAAAACTGTTTTTT. Translation gives CASTTGVEKLFF. This chain joins TRBV6-5 and TRBJ1-4, with TRBD1 matching 7 bases. The CDR3 has 12 residues. In germline, CDR1 is MNHEY, CDR2 SVGAGI. J lost 8 bases, V lost 7 bases, and 4 bases had no gene match.

CDR3 in DNA: TGTGCCAGCTCACCGGCCGGGACAGGGGGCGTCTATGGCTACACCTTC. This codes for CASSPAGTGGVYGYTF. The rearrangement links TRBV18 to TRBJ1-2; 12 bases fit TRBD1. The CDR3 spans 16 residues. V gave up 3 bases and J gave up 4 bases; unmatched junction bases: 6. Germline assignment: CDR1 KGHSH and CDR2 LQKENI.

In this sample, this clone turned up once. J is TRBJ2-7 and V is TRBV7-3; weak D call: TRBD1 (5 bases). CDR1 SGHTA and CDR2 FQGTGA come from the germline V gene. Deletions cut 4 bases from V and 2 bases from J, with 9 bases between. The CDR3 is made up of 13 amino acids. The CDR3: CASSSTGAYEQYF. The CDR3 DNA follows: TGTGCCAGCAGCTCAACAGGAGCCTACGAGCAGTACTTC. Full variable domain (remainder filled in from reference TRBV7-3 and TRBJ2-7): GAGVSQTPSNKVTEKGKYVELRCDPISGHTALYWYRQSLGQGPEFLIYFQGTGAADDSGLPNDRFFAVRPEGSVSTLKIQRTERGDSAVYLCASSSTGAYEQYFGPGTRLTVT.